The 32 T cell receptor beta chains below were found in one sample sequenced in a study of CXCR3-negative and CXCR3-positive naive CD8 T cells. Overall study results and limits: Naive cells with CXCR3 showed TRB CDR3s that were more hydrophobic than those in CXCR3-negative naive cells.

The TRB libraries of cDNA were built by UMI-labeled 5' RACE. TCRdb reprocessed the 5' RACE reads, keeping one entry per CDR3 protein, no DNA. The sample's table shows some 130,000 distinct CDR3 sequences. Antigens for these TCRs are unknown. The specimen was naive CXCR3+ CD8+ T cells from blood. Regarding subset: CD45RO-CCR7+CD27+CD95- naive CD8+ T cells expressing CXCR3 (TNR3+). The receptors here all came from a human donor in good health. Some clones in this sample may be carry-over from other donors' samples.

CDR3 sequence: CSVDLQGAQGYTF. The chain combines TRBV29-1 with TRBJ1-2; with no DNA, the TCRdb D assignment of TRBD1 cannot be verified. CDR3 length: 13 residues. Germline values: CDR1 SQVTM, CDR2 ANQGSEA. The entire variable domain, with the rest obtained from reference TRBV29-1 and TRBJ1-2, is as follows: SAVISQKPSRDICQRGTSLTIQCQVDSQVTMMFWYRQQPGQSLTLIATANQGSEATYESGFVIDKFPISRPNLTFSTLTVSNMSPEDSSIYLCSVDLQGAQGYTFGSGTRLTVV.

The rearrangement joins TRBV29-1 to TRBJ1-2. CDR1 is SQVTM and CDR2 is ANQGSEA in the germline V gene. The CDR3 contains 13 residues. The CDR3 loop is CSVEKLEGSGYTF.

The chain links TRBV29-1 to TRBJ1-2; with no DNA, the TCRdb D assignment of TRBD1 cannot be verified. The germline CDR1 and CDR2 sequences are SQVTM and ANQGSEA. The CDR3 loop spans 12 amino acids. The CDR3 spells CSVERSGGGYTF.

The CDR3 region is CASSSAEGENIQYF. The rearrangement joins TRBV7-6 to TRBJ2-4; TCRdb reports TRBD1, a call that lacks DNA to check it against. The CDR3 is 14 amino acids. Germline CDR1 SGHVS, CDR2 FNYEAQ.

The V call is TRBV6-5, the J call TRBJ2-3; there is no DNA to check the TCRdb D call of TRBD2. This CDR3 region has 15 residues. Germline CDR1 MNHEY, CDR2 SVGAGI. The CDR3 is CASSLLAGGKDTQYF.

The V and J genes are TRBV12-3 or TRBV12-4 and TRBJ2-1; TCRdb's D gene call, TRBD1, goes unchecked for lack of DNA. The CDR3 is made up of 12 amino acids. The CDR3 spells CASSPPADEQFF.

V gene TRBV6-6 combines with J gene TRBJ2-1; TCRdb names TRBD2, which stays unverified in the absence of DNA. CDR1 is MNHNY, CDR2 SVGAGI, per germline (reference sequence). CDR3 length equals 14 residues. The CDR3 sequence is CASCGGNSYNEQFF.

This chain joins TRBV6-6 and TRBJ2-5; TCRdb's assignment of TRBD1 cannot be checked, as there is no DNA. The CDR3 sequence is 15 residues long. The germline V gene encodes CDR1 MNHNY and CDR2 SVGAGI (reference sequence). This CDR3 reads CASNYVGGIAETQYF.

The chain couples TRBV6-2 or TRBV6-3 to TRBJ2-4; TCRdb proposes TRBD1, but this gene call is untestable without DNA. The CDR3 extends over 12 amino acids. The germline V gene encodes CDR1 MNHEY and CDR2 SVGEGT. Here the CDR3 reads CASSWTGQDQYF.

V gene TRBV11-2 combines with J gene TRBJ2-7; TCRdb gives TRBD1 as the D gene, but with no DNA this cannot be confirmed. The CDR3 covers 15 residues. Germline-derived CDR1 and CDR2 are SGHAT and FQNNGV. Here the CDR3 reads CASSLESGWGYEQYF.

The chain carries TRBV29-1 and TRBJ1-2; TCRdb's assignment of TRBD1 cannot be checked, as there is no DNA. Germline-derived CDR1 and CDR2 are SQVTM and ANQGSEA. The CDR3 consists of 13 residues. The chain's CDR3 is CSAETAGDYGYTF.

The chain uses TRBV24-1 and TRBJ2-2; checking the TCRdb D call of TRBD1 is not possible without DNA. The CDR3 loop spans 14 amino acids. Per germline, CDR1 KGHDR and CDR2 SFDVKD. The CDR3 sequence: CATSETGFTGELFF.

This chain connects TRBV6-5 to TRBJ2-1; TCRdb's assignment of TRBD2 cannot be checked, as there is no DNA. Germline V gene lookup returns CDR1 MNHEY and CDR2 SVGAGI. This CDR3 is 17 amino acids long. The CDR3 loop is CASSPSGLAGDGNEQFF.

The chain carries TRBV7-9 and TRBJ2-1; no DNA is available, so the TRBD1 call from TCRdb remains unchecked. Germline V gene lookup returns CDR1 SEHNR and CDR2 FQNEAQ (reference sequence). The CDR3 covers 16 residues. The chain's CDR3 is CASSPPSGASYNEQFF.

The chain links TRBV2 to TRBJ1-5. CDR1 and CDR2 from the germline V gene are SNHLY and FYNNEI. The CDR3 is 12 amino acids. CDR3 sequence reads: CASSEFNQPQHF. Looking up the rest from reference TRBV2 and TRBJ1-5 gives the full variable domain: EPEVTQTPSHQVTQMGQEVILRCVPISNHLYFYWYRQILGQKVEFLVSFYNNEISEKSEIFDDQFSVERPDGSNFTLKIRSTKLEDSAMYFCASSEFNQPQHFGDGTRLSIL.

This chain connects TRBV29-1 to TRBJ2-2; lacking DNA, the TRBD2 call made by TCRdb goes unchecked. Per germline, CDR1 SQVTM and CDR2 ANQGSEA. CDR3 length equals 15 residues. The CDR3 is CSGREERTNSGELFF.

J is TRBJ1-1 and V is TRBV29-1; TCRdb indicates TRBD1, and absent DNA this call remains unverified. Germline CDR1 is SQVTM and CDR2 is ANQGSEA. The CDR3 consists of 13 residues. CDR3 region: CSVEDTGGTEAFF.

The chain recombines TRBV7-3 with TRBJ2-1; the D call from TCRdb, TRBD2, cannot be confirmed without DNA. The CDR3 totals 20 residues. Germline V gene sequence: CDR1 SGHTA, CDR2 FQGTGA. The chain's CDR3 is CASIYLSGLAGAWNDNEQFF.

The chain links TRBV11-2 to TRBJ2-1. The CDR3 length is 11 residues. Per the germline V gene, CDR1 is SGHAT and CDR2 is FQNNGV. The CDR3 spells CASSLSEQKFF.

V gene TRBV6-2 or TRBV6-3 combines with J gene TRBJ2-1; lacking DNA, the TRBD1 call made by TCRdb goes unchecked. Per the germline V gene, CDR1 is MNHEY and CDR2 is SVGEGT. The CDR3 has 16 amino acids. The CDR3 is CASSFNGQGGYNEQFF.

V usage is TRBV5-1 and J usage is TRBJ2-7; TCRdb designates TRBD1, a call that cannot be tested without DNA. The CDR3 spans 15 residues. Germline CDR1 is SGHRS and CDR2 is YFSETQ. Here the CDR3 reads CASSPGTEDSYEQYF.

The chain employs TRBV5-1 and TRBJ2-7; TCRdb indicates TRBD2, and absent DNA this call remains unverified. Per germline, CDR1 SGHRS and CDR2 YFSETQ. The CDR3 runs to 13 residues. Here the CDR3 reads CASSHSPDYEQYF.

The chain employs TRBV30 and TRBJ2-1; the D call from TCRdb, TRBD1, cannot be confirmed without DNA. Germline CDR1 reads GTSNPN; CDR2 reads SVGIG (reference sequence). This CDR3 has 13 residues. The chain's CDR3 is CAWSQGGTDEQFF.

This sequence joins TRBV4-1 and TRBJ2-2; the D call from TCRdb, TRBD1, cannot be confirmed without DNA. The germline V gene encodes CDR1 MGHRA and CDR2 YSYEKL. The CDR3 has 17 amino acids. The chain's CDR3 is CASSHRGGRANTGELFF.

The gene calls are TRBV29-1 and TRBJ2-7. The CDR3 covers 11 residues. CDR1 is SQVTM, CDR2 ANQGSEA, per germline. CDR3 sequence reads: CSAEGLGEQYF.

This sequence joins TRBV6-5 and TRBJ2-3. The CDR3 length is 16 residues. Germline CDR1 reads MNHEY; CDR2 reads SVGAGI. The CDR3 sequence is CASSYGVRESTDTQYF.

CDR3 region: CASNEQGMDTEAFF. The gene calls are TRBV28 and TRBJ1-1; TCRdb's assignment of TRBD1 cannot be checked, as there is no DNA. Germline V gene data show CDR1 as MDHEN and CDR2 as SYDVKM. The CDR3 covers 14 residues.

This chain connects TRBV7-3 to TRBJ1-1; absent DNA, TCRdb's TRBD1 call cannot be checked. The CDR3 sequence is 15 residues long. In germline, CDR1 is SGHTA, CDR2 FQGTGA. This CDR3 reads CASSLELGPNTEAFF.

The rearrangement links TRBV4-3 to TRBJ2-2; absent DNA, TCRdb's TRBD1 call cannot be checked. Germline V gene lookup returns CDR1 LGHNA and CDR2 YSLEER. This CDR3 has 17 amino acids. CDR3 protein: CASSQETGGLNTGELFF.

The CDR3 reads CASSLVIQPDEAFF. The chain has TRBV7-8 and TRBJ1-1. The CDR3 extends over 14 amino acids. The germline CDR1 and CDR2 sequences are SGHVS and FQNEAQ.

This rearrangement joins TRBV10-3 to TRBJ1-5; TCRdb calls TRBD1, which cannot be checked without DNA. This CDR3 is 15 amino acids long. Germline lookup yields CDR1 ENHRY and CDR2 SYGVKD. The CDR3 sequence: CAISEVWTGNQPQHF.

The chain is built from TRBV6-5 and TRBJ1-2. Germline V CDR1 and CDR2: MNHEY, SVGAGI. The CDR3 consists of 13 residues. CDR3 sequence reads: CASSYSHHYGYTF.